Below, 26 T cell receptor beta chains from the same sample are listed, as sequenced in a study of neurological immune-mediated disorders. MiXCR, applied by TCRdb to the 5' RACE reads, yields one record per CDR3 protein. The sample yields tens of thousands of distinct CDR3 sequences, 12% to 15% seen once. The sequenced sample consisted of PBMCs. These receptor sequences come from a woman aged 50 to 65 in good health.

Ten or more counts support this clonotype. The chain links TRBV6-1 to TRBJ2-3; D is undetermined. Trimming shortened V by 4 bases and J by 5 bases, and 7 bases separated the two germline ends. CDR1 and CDR2 (germline): MNHNS, SASEGT. This CDR3 comprises 12 residues. CDR3 in amino acids: CASSANEDTQYF. CDR3 in DNA: TGTGCCAGCAGTGCTAACGAAGATACGCAGTATTTT.

This clonotype was recorded at least ten times. This chain joins TRBV5-1 and TRBJ2-4, with D maybe TRBD1 (6 bases). Looked up from germline, CDR1 is SGHRS and CDR2 is YFSETQ. Trimming took 3 bases from V and 6 from J, leaving 16 bases between them. The CDR3 has 15 amino acids. For the CDR3, the DNA is TGCGCCAGCAGCTCCTCGACAGGCTCTAGAAACATTCAGTACTTC. Translation: CASSSSTGSRNIQYF.

The sample holds many counts of this clonotype. The rearrangement joins TRBV9 to TRBJ2-7, with 12 positions matching TRBD1. The CDR3 is 16 amino acids. The V gene's germline CDR1 is SGDLS and CDR2 YYNGEE. V trimming: 3 bases; J trimming: 9 bases; junction bases outside the gene matches: 13. The CDR3 bases are TGTGCCAGCAGCGCTAATACCGGGACAGGGGGCTCGGTGCAGTACTTC. Its protein product is CASSANTGTGGSVQYF.

This clonotype was observed at least ten times. J is TRBJ1-2 and V is TRBV27, with 9 bases matching TRBD1. V was pared by 5 bases and J by 7 bases, with 11 bases of the junction left unmatched. Per germline, CDR1 MNHEY and CDR2 SMNVEV (reference sequence). CDR3 length: 15 residues. The CDR3 is CASSPKQGAVSGYTF. CDR3 sequence (DNA): TGTGCCAGCAGTCCAAAACAGGGGGCAGTGAGTGGCTACACCTTC.

Comments on this clonotype: A read error may explain this, as a much larger clone is one base away. This chain joins TRBV12-3 or TRBV12-4 and TRBJ1-6; D not resolved. The CDR3 extends over 15 amino acids. The V and J ends lost 3 bases and 9 bases respectively, with 15 bases between them. The CDR3 bases are TGTGCCAGCAGTTTTTCGGTCGGGGTTGGTTCACCCCTCCACTTT. It translates to CASSFSVGVGSPLHF.

This clonotype was seen repeatedly, ten times or more. The chain employs TRBV7-2 and TRBJ1-1; D unclear. The V end was cut by 5 bases, the J end by 1 base, with 8 bases between. This CDR3 has 13 residues. The germline gives CDR1 SGHTA, CDR2 FQGNSA. CDR3 in DNA: TGTGCCAGCAGCACCCAGGAGAACACTGAAGCTTTCTTT. Protein sequence: CASSTQENTEAFF.

This clonotype was seen at least ten times. The chain is built from TRBV15 and TRBJ2-1, with 10 nucleotides matching TRBD2. V dropped 2 bases and J dropped 3; count of bases not matched to a gene: 4. The CDR3 totals 16 residues. CDR1 LNHNV and CDR2 YYDKDF come from the germline V gene (reference sequence). CDR3 residues: CATSRLTSGDYNEQFF. CDR3 nucleotide sequence: TGTGCCACCAGCAGACTTACTAGCGGGGACTACAATGAGCAGTTCTTC.

This clonotype was recorded at least ten times. The chain has TRBV5-1 and TRBJ2-4; 7 bases match TRBD1. This CDR3 region has 16 residues. J lost 0 bases, V lost 4 bases, and 7 bases had no gene match. Germline V gene data show CDR1 as SGHRS and CDR2 as YFSETQ. CDR3 region: CASSKTGPIAKNIQYF. The CDR3 DNA reads as TGCGCCAGCAGCAAGACAGGGCCCATAGCCAAAAACATTCAGTACTTC.

This clonotype was recorded many times. This sequence joins TRBV20-1 and TRBJ1-2, with 7 bases matching TRBD1. CDR3 length: 13 amino acids. J gave up 4 bases and V 3 bases, and 5 bases lay outside the gene matches. CDR1 and CDR2 from the germline V gene are DFQATT and SNEGSKA (reference sequence). CDR3 nucleotides: TGCAGTGCTAGCCGGGACAGACTCTATGGCTACACCTTC. Encoded protein: CSASRDRLYGYTF.

This clonotype was observed at least ten times. The V gene is TRBV15, the J gene TRBJ2-3; 8 bases align to TRBD2. V lost 8 bases to trimming and J lost 3 bases; unmatched junction nucleotides: 7. Germline CDR1 reads LNHNV; CDR2 reads YYDKDF (reference sequence). This CDR3 comprises 14 residues. CDR3 in DNA: TGTGCCACCCGACGGGGGGGCGGGACAGATACGCAGTATTTT. Protein: CATRRGGGTDTQYF.

This clonotype has a count of ten or more. The V and J genes are TRBV9 and TRBJ2-7; weak D call: TRBD1 (5 bases). V shed 2 bases and J shed 1 base, with 10 bases lying between them. CDR1 SGDLS and CDR2 YYNGEE come from the germline V gene. The CDR3 sequence is 14 residues long. DNA for the CDR3: TGTGCCAGCAGCGTCACGACAGAGTCCTACGAGCAGTACTTC. Its protein is CASSVTTESYEQYF.

The sample holds many counts of this clonotype. This rearrangement joins TRBV11-1 to TRBJ1-1; D is possibly TRBD1 (5 bases). Deletions cut 5 bases from V and 4 bases from J, with 11 bases between. Per germline, CDR1 SGHAT and CDR2 FQDESV (reference sequence). The CDR3 length is 13 residues. The CDR3 loop reads CASSNRQATEAFF. In nucleotides, the CDR3 is TGTGCCAGCAGCAACAGGCAAGCCACTGAAGCTTTCTTT.

This clonotype has a count of ten or more. This rearrangement joins TRBV5-1 to TRBJ2-3, with D tentatively TRBD1 or TRBD2 (5 bases each). In germline, CDR1 is SGHRS, CDR2 YFSETQ. Trimming took 2 bases from V and 6 from J, leaving 13 bases between them. The CDR3 runs to 14 residues. The CDR3 DNA sequence: TGCGCCAGCAGCTTCGAAAGGGGAGCGGATACGCAGTATTTT. The encoded protein is CASSFERGADTQYF.

This clonotype was recorded at least ten times. The chain joins TRBV10-3 to TRBJ2-3; D gene ambiguous. Germline V gives CDR1 ENHRY, CDR2 SYGVKD. The CDR3 loop spans 15 amino acids. V was cut by 3 bases and J by 4 bases, with 14 bases left in between. The CDR3 DNA sequence: TGTGCCATCAGTGACACCCTCAAGGGTGCAGATACGCAGTATTTT. Protein product: CAISDTLKGADTQYF.

This clonotype was counted at least ten times. The gene calls are TRBV27 and TRBJ1-2, with D hard to call. The germline V and J ends were trimmed by 5 bases and 8 bases, with 15 bases remaining between them. There are 13 residues in the CDR3. The germline CDR1 and CDR2 sequences are MNHEY and SMNVEV (reference sequence). CDR3 sequence: CASSAPRGNGYTF. In DNA form, the CDR3 reads TGTGCCAGCAGTGCCCCGCGGGGTAACGGCTACACCTTC.

This clonotype was seen at least ten times. The chain couples TRBV12-3 or TRBV12-4 to TRBJ2-5; the D gene is possibly TRBD2 (6 bases). V gave up 5 bases and J gave up 4 bases, with 11 bases separating them. The length of the CDR3 is 13 residues. This chain's CDR3 is CASSGLRRETQYF. DNA for the CDR3: TGTGCCAGCAGTGGACTAAGGAGAGAGACCCAGTACTTC.

This clonotype was seen at least ten times. V and J are TRBV5-1 and TRBJ2-7; TRBD2 might be the D (5 bases). The CDR3 is 13 amino acids. CDR1 and CDR2 from the germline V gene are SGHRS and YFSETQ. The V and J ends lost 2 bases and 5 bases respectively, with 11 bases between them. The CDR3 DNA follows: TGCGCCAGCAGCTTCCCGGGGTCGGACGAGCAGTACTTC. It is translated as CASSFPGSDEQYF.

This clonotype was found many times. The genes are TRBV11-2 and TRBJ1-3, with no clear D. The ends were cut back, 5 bases at V and 0 bases at J, with 11 bases in the middle. This CDR3 has 15 amino acids. CDR1 is SGHAT, CDR2 FQNNGV, per germline. The CDR3 coding sequence is TGTGCCAGCAGCCCCGGGCCTAGCTCTGGAAACACCATATATTTT. Its protein is CASSPGPSSGNTIYF.

This clonotype was seen repeatedly, ten times or more. This chain uses TRBV20-1 with TRBJ2-1; 10 bases fit TRBD2. CDR1 and CDR2 (germline): DFQATT, SNEGSKA (reference sequence). The CDR3 loop spans 17 amino acids. V lost 1 base to trimming and J lost 5 bases; unmatched junction nucleotides: 11. The CDR3, as DNA: TGCAGTGCTAGAGGACTAGCGGGTTCAATGTCGGACAATGAGCAGTTCTTC. Translating gives CSARGLAGSMSDNEQFF.

This clonotype showed up just once. The chain is built from TRBV20-1 and TRBJ2-7; a possible D gene is TRBD2 (5 bases). Germline V lookup: CDR1 DFQATT, CDR2 SNEGSKA (reference sequence). Trimming took 8 bases from V and 10 from J, leaving 21 bases between them. The CDR3 totals 12 residues. This chain's CDR3 is CSHRGRYGEQYF. CDR3 DNA sequence: TGCAGTCACCGAGGGCGGTACGGGGAACAGTACTTC.

Notes on this clonotype: This could be a read error, since a much larger clone is one nucleotide away. The CDR3 DNA follows: TGCGCCAGGAGCTTGTTCGCGGGGGACCAAGAGACCCAGTACTTC. Translated, it gives CARSLFAGDQETQYF. The chain is built from TRBV5-1 and TRBJ2-5, with TRBD2 matching 7 bases. The CDR3 is 15 amino acids. Germline lookup yields CDR1 SGHRS and CDR2 YFSETQ.

This clonotype was observed a few times. The chain has TRBV29-1 and TRBJ2-1, with D possibly TRBD2 on 5 matching bases. The CDR3 runs 13 residues. The V gene lost 7 bases and the J gene lost 6 bases, with 16 bases spanning the gap. Germline V gives CDR1 SQVTM, CDR2 ANQGSEA. CDR3 in DNA: TGCAGCGGAGCGGCCTTGGCGGCCAATGAGCAGTTCTTC. Residues: CSGAALAANEQFF.

This clonotype showed up many times. This chain joins TRBV20-1 and TRBJ1-1; D is unresolved. In germline, CDR1 is DFQATT, CDR2 SNEGSKA (reference sequence). V was cut by 0 bases and J by 6 bases, with 17 bases left in between. The CDR3 extends over 15 amino acids. CDR3 DNA: TGCAGTGCTAGAGATATTGCTAAGGGAGAATCTGAAGCTTTCTTT. This codes for CSARDIAKGESEAFF.

This clonotype showed up just a few times. The chain carries TRBV12-3 or TRBV12-4 and TRBJ2-7; 11 bases fit TRBD1. The CDR3 sequence is 16 residues long. J was trimmed by 3 bases and V by 6 bases; bases with no gene match: 10. The CDR3 loop is CASSRGTGGSFYEQYF. The CDR3 DNA sequence: TGTGCCAGCAGCCGGGGGACAGGGGGAAGCTTCTACGAGCAGTACTTC.

The V and J genes are TRBV6-5 and TRBJ2-7, with D unresolved. CDR1 MNHEY and CDR2 SVGAGI come from the germline V gene. CDR3 length: 17 amino acids. Trimming shortened V by 0 bases and J by 1 base, and 16 bases separated the two germline ends. The CDR3 sequence: CASSYSSTSGTSYEQYF. The CDR3 DNA sequence: TGTGCCAGCAGTTACTCGAGCACGAGTGGCACTTCCTACGAGCAGTACTTC.

The chain couples TRBV29-1 to TRBJ2-2; D may be TRBD1 or TRBD2 (5 bases each). Germline CDR1 and CDR2: SQVTM and ANQGSEA. This CDR3 region has 15 residues. Trimming removed 4 bases at V and 2 bases at J, with 14 bases between. In DNA form, the CDR3 reads TGCAGCGTTGTTAGGGCCGGGGCAAACACCGGGGAGCTGTTTTTT. Its protein is CSVVRAGANTGELFF.